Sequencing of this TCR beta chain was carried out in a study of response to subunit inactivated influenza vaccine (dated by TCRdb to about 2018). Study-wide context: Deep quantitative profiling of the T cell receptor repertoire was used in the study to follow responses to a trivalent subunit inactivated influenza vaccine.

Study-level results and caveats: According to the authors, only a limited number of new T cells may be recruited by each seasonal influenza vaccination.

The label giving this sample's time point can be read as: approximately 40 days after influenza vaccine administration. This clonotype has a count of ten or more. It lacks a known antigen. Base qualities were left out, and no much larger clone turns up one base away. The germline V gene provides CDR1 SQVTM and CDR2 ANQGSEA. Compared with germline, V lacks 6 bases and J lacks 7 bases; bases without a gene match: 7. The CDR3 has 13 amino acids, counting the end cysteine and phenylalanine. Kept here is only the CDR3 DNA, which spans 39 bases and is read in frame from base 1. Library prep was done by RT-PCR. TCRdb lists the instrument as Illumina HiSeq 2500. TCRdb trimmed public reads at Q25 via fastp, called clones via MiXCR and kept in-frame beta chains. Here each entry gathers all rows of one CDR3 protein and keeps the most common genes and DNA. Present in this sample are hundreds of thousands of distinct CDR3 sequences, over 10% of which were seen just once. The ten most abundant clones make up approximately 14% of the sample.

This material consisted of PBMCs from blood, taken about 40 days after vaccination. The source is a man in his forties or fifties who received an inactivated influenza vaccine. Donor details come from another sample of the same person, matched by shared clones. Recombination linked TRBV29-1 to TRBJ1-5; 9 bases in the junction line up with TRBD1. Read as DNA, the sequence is TGCAGCGTGGAGACAGGGGGAGGACAGCCCCAGCATTTT. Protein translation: CSVETGGGQPQHF. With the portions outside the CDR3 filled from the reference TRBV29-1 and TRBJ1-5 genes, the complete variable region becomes SAVISQKPSRDICQRGTSLTIQCQVDSQVTMMFWYRQQPGQSLTLIATANQGSEATYESGFVIDKFPISRPNLTFSTLTVSNMSPEDSSIYLCSVETGGGQPQHFGDGTRLSIL.